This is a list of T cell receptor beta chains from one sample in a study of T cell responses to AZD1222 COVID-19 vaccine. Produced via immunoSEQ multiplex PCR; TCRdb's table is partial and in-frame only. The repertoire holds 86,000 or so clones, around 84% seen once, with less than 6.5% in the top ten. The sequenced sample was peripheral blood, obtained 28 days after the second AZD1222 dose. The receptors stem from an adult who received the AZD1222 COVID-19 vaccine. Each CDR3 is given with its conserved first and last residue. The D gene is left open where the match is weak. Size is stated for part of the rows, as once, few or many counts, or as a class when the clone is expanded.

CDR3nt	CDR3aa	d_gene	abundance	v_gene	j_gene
TGCAGTGCTAGTGTCCCGGGGGGGGGAGAGACCCAGTACTTC	CSASVPGGGETQYF	TRBD2	.	TRBV20-1	TRBJ2-5
TGTGCCAGCAGTTTGTTCAGGGTCGGGACTGAAGCTTTCTTT	CASSLFRVGTEAFF	.	few	TRBV6-5	TRBJ1-1
TGTGCCAGCAGCCCCACTAGAGATACCTACGAGCAGTACTTC	CASSPTRDTYEQYF	.	.	TRBV6-5	TRBJ2-7
TGTGCCAGCAACCGACGGGAGAACTACAATGAGCAGTTCTTC	CASNRRENYNEQFF	.	.	TRBV28	TRBJ2-1
TGTGCCAGCAGCTGGGGGACAGGGGGAAGCTACGAGCAGTACTTC	CASSWGTGGSYEQYF	TRBD1	.	TRBV5-4	TRBJ2-7
TGTGCCAGCAGGGCTGACAGGCCCTATGGCTACACCTTC	CASRADRPYGYTF	.	.	TRBV28	TRBJ1-2
TGTGCCAGCAGCTTAGTGGCGGGGTACACTGAAGCTTTCTTT	CASSLVAGYTEAFF	.	few	TRBV11-2	TRBJ1-1
TGTGCCGTGACAGGGGCAACAGATACGCAGTATTTT	CAVTGATDTQYF	TRBD1	.	TRBV27	TRBJ2-3
TGTGCCAGCTCACAGGACACCTCGAACACTGAAGCTTTCTTT	CASSQDTSNTEAFF	.	.	TRBV18	TRBJ1-1
TGTGCCAGCAGCTTATTGGTAGAGCAGTACTTC	CASSLLVEQYF	.	.	TRBV7-9	TRBJ2-7
TGTGCCAGGGGGCGAGGTCTTGGAGGAAACACCATATATTTT	CARGRGLGGNTIYF	.	.	TRBV6-5	TRBJ1-3
TGTGCCAGCAGGGAGACAGGGGCCAATGGAAACACCATATATTTT	CASRETGANGNTIYF	TRBD1	.	TRBV2	TRBJ1-3
TGCGCCAGCAGCTTGGGCCCGACAGGGGGGGTAGGTAATTCACCCCTCCACTTT	CASSLGPTGGVGNSPLHF	TRBD1	.	TRBV5-1	TRBJ1-6
TGCGCCAGCATGCGGACAGGGGGCTGGGAAAAACTGTTTTTT	CASMRTGGWEKLFF	TRBD1	once	TRBV10-2	TRBJ1-4
TGTGCCAGCAGCGTTCAAGGGACGATCCAAAGGAATGAGCAGTTCTTC	CASSVQGTIQRNEQFF	.	few	TRBV11-1	TRBJ2-1
TGTGCCAGCAGGCCTTACACCGGGGAGCTGTTTTTT	CASRPYTGELFF	.	.	TRBV3-1/TRBV3-2	TRBJ2-2
TGCAGTGCTAGTTCCTATGGCAGGGGTGGGATGGATACGCAGTATTTT	CSASSYGRGGMDTQYF	.	.	TRBV20-1	TRBJ2-3
TGTGCCAGCAGCCGCCGACTAGCGGACCTAGCCAAAAACATTCAGTACTTC	CASSRRLADLAKNIQYF	TRBD2	once	TRBV11-2	TRBJ2-4
TGCGCCAGCAGCTCCGGGACAGGGGTGGGTAATGAGCAGTTCTTC	CASSSGTGVGNEQFF	TRBD1	.	TRBV5-1	TRBJ2-1
TGCGCCAGCAGCCGCACGAACTTGAACACCGGGGAGCTGTTTTTT	CASSRTNLNTGELFF	.	once	TRBV4-1	TRBJ2-2
TGTGCCTGGAGTGAACGGGAGGGCTACACCTTC	CAWSEREGYTF	.	.	TRBV30	TRBJ1-2
TGTGCCAGCAGCGAACCGGGACAGGGGTCCCGCCTAGCGGCCGTAGAGCAGTTCTTC	CASSEPGQGSRLAAVEQFF	TRBD1	.	TRBV6-1	TRBJ2-1
TGTGCCTGGAGTTTAGGGTCCCAGCCCCAGCATTTT	CAWSLGSQPQHF	.	once	TRBV30	TRBJ1-5
TGTGCCAGCAGGAGAGGACAGACTGGAAACACCATATATTTT	CASRRGQTGNTIYF	.	.	TRBV6-5	TRBJ1-3
TGTGCCAGCAGTGAGTCATACAGGGGGCGAGGGGCTTTCTTT	CASSESYRGRGAFF	TRBD1	few	TRBV25-1	TRBJ1-1
TGTGCCAGTAGTCGCACGAGAACCGGGCTAGCGGGAGAGGGTGAGCAGTTCTTC	CASSRTRTGLAGEGEQFF	TRBD2	.	TRBV19	TRBJ2-1